This TCR beta chain was recorded in a study of CD8 T cells in Susac syndrome. Trimming removed 0 bases from V and 7 bases from J, with 3 bases in between. Germline CDR1 and CDR2: WSHSY and SAAADI. This CDR3 has 12 amino acids. Random hexamers were used to reverse transcribe the RNA input (0.5 to 1 ug). TCRdb reanalysed the immunoSEQ multiplex PCR reads using MiXCR and keeps one entry per CDR3 protein. This sample has about 49,000 distinct CDR3 sequences, with roughly 93% found just once. Negative isolation was used for CD8+ and CD4+ T cells, and FACS enrichment was applied to TEMRA cells. The clonotype originates from a human donor in good health. The genes are TRBV10-2 and TRBJ1-4; D remains unclear. The sample consisted of CD8+ T cells from PBMCs. The CDR3 loop is CASSESLEKLFF. CDR3 nucleotides: TGCGCCAGCAGTGAGTCTCTTGAAAAACTGTTTTTT.